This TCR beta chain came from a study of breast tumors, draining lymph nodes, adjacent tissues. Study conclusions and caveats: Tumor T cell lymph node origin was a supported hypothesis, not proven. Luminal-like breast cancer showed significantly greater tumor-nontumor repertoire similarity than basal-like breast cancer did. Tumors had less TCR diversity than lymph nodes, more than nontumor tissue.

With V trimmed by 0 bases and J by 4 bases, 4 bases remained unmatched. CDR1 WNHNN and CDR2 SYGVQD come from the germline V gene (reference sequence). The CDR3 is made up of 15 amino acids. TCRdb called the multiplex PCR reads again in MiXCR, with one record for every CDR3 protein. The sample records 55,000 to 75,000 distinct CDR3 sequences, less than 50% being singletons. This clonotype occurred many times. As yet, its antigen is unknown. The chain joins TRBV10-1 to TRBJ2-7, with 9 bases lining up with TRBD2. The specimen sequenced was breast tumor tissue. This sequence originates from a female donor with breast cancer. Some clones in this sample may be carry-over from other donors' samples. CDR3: CASSESALAGYEQYF. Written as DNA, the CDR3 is TGCGCCAGCAGTGAGTCGGCACTAGCGGGTTACGAGCAGTACTTC.